Presented here are 7 T cell receptor beta chains from one specimen sequenced in a study of T cell responses to AZD1222 COVID-19 vaccine. Repertoires were generated with immunoSEQ multiplex PCR, while TCRdb's copy carries only in-frame clones and drops some. The sample contains about 190,000 clones, almost 95% of which appear only once. Sequenced here: peripheral blood, sampled on day 0 of AZD1222 vaccination. The receptors stem from an adult in good health.

The chain has TRBV6-1 and TRBJ1-2; no clear D. The germline CDR1 and CDR2 sequences are MNHNS and SASEGT. The CDR3 contains 14 residues. Trimming pared 0 bases from V and 2 bases from J, leaving 7 bases between. CDR3 sequence reads: CASSEAFRNYGYTF. In DNA form, the CDR3 reads TGTGCCAGCAGTGAAGCGTTTAGAAACTATGGCTACACCTTC.

V gene TRBV30 combines with J gene TRBJ2-5, with a tentative D call TRBD1 (6 bases). Per germline, CDR1 GTSNPN and CDR2 SVGIG (reference sequence). The CDR3 spans 13 residues. V was cut by 2 bases and J by 4 bases, with 11 bases left in between. The CDR3 sequence: CAWSTGFGETQYF. The CDR3 bases are TGTGCCTGGAGTACAGGGTTTGGAGAGACCCAGTACTTC.

The chain is built from TRBV6-1 and TRBJ1-6; D is unclear. The CDR3 is 12 residues long. Germline CDR1 reads MNHNS; CDR2 reads SASEGT. Trimming pared 3 bases from V and 9 bases from J, leaving 6 bases between. The chain's CDR3 is CASSDGPSPLHF. The DNA of the CDR3 is TGTGCCAGCAGTGATGGCCCTTCACCCCTCCACTTT.

The rearrangement joins TRBV3-1 (or the pseudogene TRBV3-2) to TRBJ2-2; D not resolved. V was pared by 5 bases and J by 5 bases, with 12 bases between. The germline gives CDR1 LGHDT, CDR2 YNNKEL (reference sequence). There are 14 residues in the CDR3. CDR3 coding DNA: TGTGCCAGCAGCTCTTTCGGGTTGACCGGGGAGCTGTTTTTT. The encoded protein is CASSSFGLTGELFF.

V gene TRBV14 combines with J gene TRBJ2-7; D unresolved. CDR3 length: 12 residues. Trimming removed 2 bases from V and 6 bases from J, with 8 bases in between. Per the germline V gene, CDR1 is SGHDN and CDR2 is FVKESK. CDR3 coding DNA: TGTGCCAGCAGCCAACCGTTTCGCGAGCAGTACTTC. Translation gives CASSQPFREQYF.

The chain is built from TRBV15 and TRBJ2-7, with D uncertain. CDR1 and CDR2 from the germline V gene are LNHNV and YYDKDF (reference sequence). The CDR3 loop spans 12 amino acids. Between the trimmed V and J ends, which lost 0 bases and 2 bases, there was a span of 2 bases. The CDR3 nucleotides are TGTGCCACCAGCAGAGATACCTACGAGCAGTACTTC. Its translation is CATSRDTYEQYF. The variable domain in full, with the rest retrieved from reference TRBV15 and TRBJ2-7, is DAMVIQNPRYQVTQFGKPVTLSCSQTLNHNVMYWYQQKSSQAPKLLFHYYDKDFNNEADTPDNFQSRRPNTSFCFLDIRSPGLGDTAMYLCATSRDTYEQYFGPGTRLTVT.

The J gene is TRBJ2-5, the V gene TRBV6-5; D may correspond to TRBD1 or TRBD2 (6 bases each). V shed 6 bases and J shed 4 bases, with 15 bases lying between them. The CDR3 totals 14 residues. Per germline, CDR1 MNHEY and CDR2 SVGAGI. The DNA for the CDR3 is TGTGCCAGCAGCCCCACAGGAGGGGGAGAGACCCAGTACTTC. Its translation is CASSPTGGGETQYF.